The T cell receptor beta chain described here comes from a study of OX40 agonist ivuxolimab in advanced cancers. The wider study: Enrolled patients in dose escalation had cancers that were hepatocellular carcinoma, melanoma, renal cell or head and neck cancer. Having had anti-PD-1, anti-PD-L1 or anti-CTLA-4 therapy before was allowed, and about 40% had some.

A word on this clone: The junction departs from germline at one end; a sequencing error may be responsible. Other DNA sequences of this sample code for an identical CDR3.

The CDR3 runs to 12 residues. Germline lookup yields CDR1 GTSNPN and CDR2 SVGIG (reference sequence). Using immunoSEQ multiplex PCR, the repertoire was profiled, and TCRdb retains in-frame clones only, with some absent. The table lists 65,000 to 85,000 clones, about 86% of them singletons. Sequencing used CD4+ or CD8+ T cells sorted from blood, obtained in a trial of the OX40 agonist ivuxolimab. The chain links TRBV30 to TRBJ1-6; D might be TRBD1 (5 bases). The sequence came from an adult with an advanced solid tumor such as melanoma, head and neck, liver or kidney cancer. The CDR3 protein is CVASRQNSPLHF. CDR3 DNA: TGCGTAGCCTCAAGACAGAATTCACCCCTCCACTTT.